This T cell receptor beta chain is from a study of blood T cell repertoires in COVID-19. Turning to the study itself: The United States, Italy and Spain supplied acute and convalescent COVID-19 samples.

TCRdb's copy holds only in-frame clones and misses some; the assay was immunoSEQ multiplex PCR. This table has 170,000 or so clones, about 87% appearing once. The receptor's source is a woman younger than 30 who had recovered from COVID-19. The sequenced sample was peripheral blood.

CDR3: CASSILGQATNEKLFF. Written as DNA, the CDR3 is TGTGCCAGTAGTATCCTGGGACAGGCAACTAATGAAAAACTGTTTTTT. The chain uses TRBV19 and TRBJ1-4; 8 bases align to TRBD1. V gave up 3 bases and J gave up 0 bases; unmatched junction bases: 3. The CDR3 runs 16 residues. Looked up from germline, CDR1 is LNHDA and CDR2 is SQIVND (reference sequence).